The TCR beta chain under discussion was sequenced for a study of blood T cell repertoires in COVID-19. Study-wide background: T cells, B-cell-depleted T cells, or PBMCs provided the cDNA or gDNA that served as material.

Methods used by the authors: Amplifying reference gene primers gave estimates of nucleated cell counts. The repertoire was sequenced with immunoSEQ multiplex PCR; TCRdb's copy has only in-frame clones and lacks some. Clone size and the V and J calls come from that table; the DNA yielded D and trimming. The sample yields about 98,000 clones, around 90% seen once. At least ten counts were recorded for this clone. The source is a man aged 65-85 years with acute or convalescent COVID-19. The sample comprised peripheral blood.

The CDR3 here is CASSPKLAWGLFQRSRGYTF. The DNA of the CDR3 is TGTGCCAGCAGCCCTAAATTAGCGTGGGGTCTTTTTCAGAGATCCCGAGGCTACACCTTC. This chain uses TRBV14 with TRBJ1-2; D unresolved. The CDR3 is made up of 20 amino acids. The V and J ends lost 4 bases and 8 bases respectively, with 35 bases between them. Germline CDR1 is SGHDN and CDR2 is FVKESK.